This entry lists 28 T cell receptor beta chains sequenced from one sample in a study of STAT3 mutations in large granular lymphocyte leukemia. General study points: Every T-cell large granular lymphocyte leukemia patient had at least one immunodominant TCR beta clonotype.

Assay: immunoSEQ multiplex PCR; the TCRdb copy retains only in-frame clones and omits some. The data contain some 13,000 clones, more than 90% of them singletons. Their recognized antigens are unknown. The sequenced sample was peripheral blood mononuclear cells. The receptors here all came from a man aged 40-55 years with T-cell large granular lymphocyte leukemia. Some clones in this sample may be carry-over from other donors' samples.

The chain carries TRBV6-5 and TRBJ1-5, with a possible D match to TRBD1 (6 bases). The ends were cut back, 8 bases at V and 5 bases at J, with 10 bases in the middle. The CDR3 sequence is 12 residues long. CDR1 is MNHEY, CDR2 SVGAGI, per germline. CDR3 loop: CASQEGDQPQHF. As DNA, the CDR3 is TGTGCCAGCCAGGAGGGGGATCAGCCCCAGCATTTT.

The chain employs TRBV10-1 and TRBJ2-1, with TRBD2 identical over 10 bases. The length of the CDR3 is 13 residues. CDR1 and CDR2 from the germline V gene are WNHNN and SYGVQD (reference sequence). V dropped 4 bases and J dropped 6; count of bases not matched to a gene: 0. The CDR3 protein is CASSASGGNEQFF. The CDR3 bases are TGCGCCAGCAGTGCTAGCGGGGGCAATGAGCAGTTCTTC.

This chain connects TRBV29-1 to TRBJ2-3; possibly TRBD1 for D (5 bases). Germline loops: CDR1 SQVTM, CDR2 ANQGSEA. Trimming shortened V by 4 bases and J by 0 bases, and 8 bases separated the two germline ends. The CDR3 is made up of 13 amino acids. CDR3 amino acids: CSVAGASTDTQYF. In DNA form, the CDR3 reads TGCAGCGTTGCTGGGGCTAGCACAGATACGCAGTATTTT.

The CDR3 nucleotides are TGTGCCAGCAGAGGGACAGTTAATGAAAAACTGTTTTTT. Amino acids: CASRGTVNEKLFF. The chain carries TRBV7-9 and TRBJ1-4; the match to TRBD1 covers 7 bases. The V gene's germline CDR1 is SEHNR and CDR2 FQNEAQ (reference sequence). Trimming took 6 bases from V and 4 from J; bases not matched to a gene: 2. The CDR3 spans 13 residues.

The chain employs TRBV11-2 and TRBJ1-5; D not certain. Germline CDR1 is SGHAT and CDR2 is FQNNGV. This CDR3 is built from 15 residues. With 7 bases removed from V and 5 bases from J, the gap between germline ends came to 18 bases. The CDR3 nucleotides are TGTGCCAGCACCCTCTTTATGCCCGGGCATCAGCCCCAGCATTTT. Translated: CASTLFMPGHQPQHF.

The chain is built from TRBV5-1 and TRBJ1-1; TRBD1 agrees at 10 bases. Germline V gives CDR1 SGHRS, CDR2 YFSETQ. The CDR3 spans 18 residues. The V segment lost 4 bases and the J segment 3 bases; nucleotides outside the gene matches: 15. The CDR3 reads CASSRGTGVAYQDTEAFF. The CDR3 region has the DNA TGCGCCAGCAGCCGGGGGACAGGGGTGGCGTATCAGGACACTGAAGCTTTCTTT.

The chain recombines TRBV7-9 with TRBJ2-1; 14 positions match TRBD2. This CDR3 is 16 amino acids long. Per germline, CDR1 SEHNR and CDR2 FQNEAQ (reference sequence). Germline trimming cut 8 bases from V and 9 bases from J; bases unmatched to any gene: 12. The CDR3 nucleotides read TGTGCCAGCGGAAGAGGGACTAGCGGGGGAAAGGGTGAGCAGTTCTTC. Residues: CASGRGTSGGKGEQFF.

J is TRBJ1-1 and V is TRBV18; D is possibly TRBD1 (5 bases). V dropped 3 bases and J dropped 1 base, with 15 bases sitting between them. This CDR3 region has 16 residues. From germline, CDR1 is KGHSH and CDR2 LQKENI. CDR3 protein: CASSPSAGGSNTEAFF. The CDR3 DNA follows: TGTGCCAGCTCACCGAGCGCGGGGGGTTCGAACACTGAAGCTTTCTTT.

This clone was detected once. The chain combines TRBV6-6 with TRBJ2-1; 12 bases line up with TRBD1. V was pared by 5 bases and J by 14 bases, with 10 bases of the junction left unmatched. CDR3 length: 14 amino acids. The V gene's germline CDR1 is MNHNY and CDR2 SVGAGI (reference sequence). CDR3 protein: CASSAGTGGRGEFF. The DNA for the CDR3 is TGTGCCAGCAGTGCCGGGACAGGGGGCCGGGGGGAGTTCTTC.

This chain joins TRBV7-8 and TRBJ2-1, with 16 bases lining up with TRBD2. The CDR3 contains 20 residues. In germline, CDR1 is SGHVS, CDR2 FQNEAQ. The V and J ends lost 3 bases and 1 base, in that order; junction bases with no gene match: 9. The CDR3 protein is CASSFNPGLAGGRSYNEQFF. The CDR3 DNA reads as TGTGCCAGCAGCTTCAATCCGGGACTAGCGGGGGGGCGGTCCTACAATGAGCAGTTCTTC. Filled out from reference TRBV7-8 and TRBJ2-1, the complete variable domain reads GAGVSQSPRYKVAKRGQDVALRCDPISGHVSLFWYQQALGQGPEFLTYFQNEAQLDKSGLPSDRFFAERPEGSVSTLKIQRTQQEDSAVYLCASSFNPGLAGGRSYNEQFFGPGTRLTVL.

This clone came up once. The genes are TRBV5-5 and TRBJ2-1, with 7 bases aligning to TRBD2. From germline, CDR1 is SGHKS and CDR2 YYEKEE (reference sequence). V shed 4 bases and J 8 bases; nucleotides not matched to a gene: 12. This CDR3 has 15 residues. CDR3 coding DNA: TGTGCCAGCAGCCGAATAAGGGACTATGTCCATGAGCAGTTCTTC. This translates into CASSRIRDYVHEQFF.

The CDR3 protein is CASSAGVTGDTQYF. The CDR3 coding sequence is TGCGCCAGCAGCGCGGGGGTAACGGGAGATACGCAGTATTTT. The chain joins TRBV5-1 to TRBJ2-3, with 7 bases identical to TRBD2. The V gene end was trimmed by 4 bases and the J gene end by 5 bases; junction bases not matched to a gene: 7. Per the germline V gene, CDR1 is SGHRS and CDR2 is YFSETQ. The CDR3 is made up of 14 amino acids.

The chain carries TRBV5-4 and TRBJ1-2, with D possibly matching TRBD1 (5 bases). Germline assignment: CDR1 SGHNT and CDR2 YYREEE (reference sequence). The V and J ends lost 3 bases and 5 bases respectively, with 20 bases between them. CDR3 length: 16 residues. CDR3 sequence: CASSSPNPAGRYGYTF. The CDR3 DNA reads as TGTGCCAGCAGCTCGCCCAACCCTGCAGGGAGGTATGGCTACACCTTC.

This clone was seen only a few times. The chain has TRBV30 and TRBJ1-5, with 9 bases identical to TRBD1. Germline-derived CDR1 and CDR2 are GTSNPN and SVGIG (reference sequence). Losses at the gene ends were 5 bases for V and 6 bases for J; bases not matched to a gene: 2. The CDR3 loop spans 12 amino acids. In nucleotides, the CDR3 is TGTGCCTGGGGACAGGGGAGTCAGCCCCAGCATTTT. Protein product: CAWGQGSQPQHF.

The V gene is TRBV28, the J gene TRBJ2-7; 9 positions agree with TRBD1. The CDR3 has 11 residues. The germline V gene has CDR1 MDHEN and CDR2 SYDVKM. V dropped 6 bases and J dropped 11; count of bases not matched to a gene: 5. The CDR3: CASSSRTGEYF. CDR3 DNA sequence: TGTGCCAGCAGCTCTAGGACAGGGGAGTACTTC.

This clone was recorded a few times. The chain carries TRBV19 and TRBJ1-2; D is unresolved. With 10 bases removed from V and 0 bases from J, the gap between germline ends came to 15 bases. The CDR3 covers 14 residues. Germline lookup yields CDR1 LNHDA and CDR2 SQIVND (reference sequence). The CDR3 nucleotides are TGTGCCACCCGCTGGCCGCAAGCTAACTATGGCTACACCTTC. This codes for CATRWPQANYGYTF. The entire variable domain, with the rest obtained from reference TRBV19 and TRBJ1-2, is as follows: DGGITQSPKYLFRKEGQNVTLSCEQNLNHDAMYWYRQDPGQGLRLIYYSQIVNDFQKGDIAEGYSVSREKKESFPLTVTSAQKNPTAFYLCATRWPQANYGYTFGSGTRLTVV.

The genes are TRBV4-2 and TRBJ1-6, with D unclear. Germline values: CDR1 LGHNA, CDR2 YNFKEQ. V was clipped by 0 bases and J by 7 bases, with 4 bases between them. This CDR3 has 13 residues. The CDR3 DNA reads TGTGCCAGCAGCCAAGAACTGAATTCACCCCTCCACTTT. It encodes CASSQELNSPLHF.

In DNA form, the CDR3 reads TGTGCCAGCAGGGAGGAGGATATGTACTACGAGCAGTACTTC. Its translation is CASREEDMYYEQYF. V and J are TRBV6-1 and TRBJ2-7, with D tentatively TRBD2 (5 bases). The germline V gene has CDR1 MNHNS and CDR2 SASEGT. V lost 6 bases and J 3 bases, leaving 15 bases between the germline ends. The CDR3 is 14 residues long.

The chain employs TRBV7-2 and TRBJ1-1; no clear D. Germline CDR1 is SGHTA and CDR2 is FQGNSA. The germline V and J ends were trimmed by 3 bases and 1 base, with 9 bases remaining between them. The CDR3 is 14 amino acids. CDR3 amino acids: CASSFGGANTEAFF. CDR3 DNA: TGTGCCAGCAGCTTTGGTGGTGCGAACACTGAAGCTTTCTTT.

The CDR3 here is CASSRTSEGSYEQYF. CDR3 DNA: TGTGCCAGCAGTCGAACCTCGGAGGGTAGCTACGAGCAGTACTTC. The chain carries TRBV6-5 and TRBJ2-7; weak D call: TRBD2 (6 bases). The CDR3 extends over 15 amino acids. Trimming took off 5 bases at V and 3 bases at J, with 17 bases between the two ends. From germline, CDR1 is MNHEY and CDR2 SVGAGI.

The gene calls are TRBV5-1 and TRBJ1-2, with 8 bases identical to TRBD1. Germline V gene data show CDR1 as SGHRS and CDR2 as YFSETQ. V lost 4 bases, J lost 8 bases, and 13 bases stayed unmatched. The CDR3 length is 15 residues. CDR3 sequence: CASSLQGQAVGGYTF. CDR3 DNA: TGCGCCAGCAGCCTCCAGGGACAGGCCGTCGGAGGCTACACCTTC.

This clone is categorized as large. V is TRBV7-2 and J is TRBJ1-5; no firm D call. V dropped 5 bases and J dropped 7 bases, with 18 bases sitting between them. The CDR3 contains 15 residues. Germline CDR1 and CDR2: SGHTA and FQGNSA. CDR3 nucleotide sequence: TGTGCCAGCAGCACGTTCGCGGAGATTCGGCAGCCCCAGCATTTT. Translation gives CASSTFAEIRQPQHF.

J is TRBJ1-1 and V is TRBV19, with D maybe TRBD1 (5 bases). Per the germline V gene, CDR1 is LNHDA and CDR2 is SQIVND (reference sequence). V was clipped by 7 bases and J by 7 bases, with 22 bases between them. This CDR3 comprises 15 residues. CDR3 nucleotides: TGTGCCAGTATACCGGGACTGGGTTCTCCCGTTGAAGCTTTCTTT. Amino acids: CASIPGLGSPVEAFF.

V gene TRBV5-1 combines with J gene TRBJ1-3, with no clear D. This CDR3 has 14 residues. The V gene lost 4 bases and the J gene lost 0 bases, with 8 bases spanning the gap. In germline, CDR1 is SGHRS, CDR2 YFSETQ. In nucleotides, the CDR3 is TGCGCCAGCAGCGAGTGGAGCTCTGGAAACACCATATATTTT. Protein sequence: CASSEWSSGNTIYF.

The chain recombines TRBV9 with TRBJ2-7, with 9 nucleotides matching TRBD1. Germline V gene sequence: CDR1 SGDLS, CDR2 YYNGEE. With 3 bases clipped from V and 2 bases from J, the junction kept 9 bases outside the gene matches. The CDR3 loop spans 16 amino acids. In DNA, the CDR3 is TGTGCCAGCAGCGCCGGGACAGGGTTGAGTACCTACGAGCAGTACTTC. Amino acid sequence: CASSAGTGLSTYEQYF.

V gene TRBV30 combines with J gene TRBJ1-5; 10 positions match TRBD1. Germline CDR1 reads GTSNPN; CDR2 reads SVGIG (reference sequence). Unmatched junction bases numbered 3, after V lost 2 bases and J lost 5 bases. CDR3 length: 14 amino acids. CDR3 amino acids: CAWSRDRGDQPQHF. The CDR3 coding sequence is TGTGCCTGGAGTAGGGACAGGGGTGATCAGCCCCAGCATTTT.

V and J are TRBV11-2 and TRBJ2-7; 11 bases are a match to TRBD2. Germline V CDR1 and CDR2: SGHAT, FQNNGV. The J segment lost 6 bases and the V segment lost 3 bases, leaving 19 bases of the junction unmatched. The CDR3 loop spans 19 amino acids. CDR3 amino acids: CASSLGGLAGGTLSAEQYF. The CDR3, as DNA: TGTGCCAGCAGCTTGGGGGGCCTAGCGGGGGGTACCCTTAGCGCCGAGCAGTACTTC.

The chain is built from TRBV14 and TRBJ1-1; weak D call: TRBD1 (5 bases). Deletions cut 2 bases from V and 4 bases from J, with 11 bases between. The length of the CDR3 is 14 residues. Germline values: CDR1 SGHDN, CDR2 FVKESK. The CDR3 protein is CASSQWDRSTEAFF. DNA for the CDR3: TGTGCCAGCAGCCAATGGGACCGAAGCACTGAAGCTTTCTTT. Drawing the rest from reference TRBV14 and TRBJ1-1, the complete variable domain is EAGVTQFPSHSVIEKGQTVTLRCDPISGHDNLYWYRRVMGKEIKFLLHFVKESKQDESGMPNNRFLAERTGGTYSTLKVQPAELEDSGVYFCASSQWDRSTEAFFGQGTRLTVV.